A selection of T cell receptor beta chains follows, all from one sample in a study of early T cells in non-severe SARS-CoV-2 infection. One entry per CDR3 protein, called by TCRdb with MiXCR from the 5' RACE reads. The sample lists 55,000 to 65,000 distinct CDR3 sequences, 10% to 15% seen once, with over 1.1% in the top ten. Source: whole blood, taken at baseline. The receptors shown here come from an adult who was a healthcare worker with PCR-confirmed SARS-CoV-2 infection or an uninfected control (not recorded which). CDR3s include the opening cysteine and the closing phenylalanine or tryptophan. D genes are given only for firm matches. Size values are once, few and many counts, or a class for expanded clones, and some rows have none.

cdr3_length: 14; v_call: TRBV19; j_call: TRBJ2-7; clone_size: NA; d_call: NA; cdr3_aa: CASSMIGQNYEQYF; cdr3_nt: TGTGCCAGTAGTATGATAGGGCAGAACTACGAGCAGTACTTC
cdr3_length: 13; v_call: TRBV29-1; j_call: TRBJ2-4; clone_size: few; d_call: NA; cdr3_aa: CSVALTGSHIQYF; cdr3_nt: TGCAGCGTTGCTTTAACAGGGTCCCACATTCAGTACTTC
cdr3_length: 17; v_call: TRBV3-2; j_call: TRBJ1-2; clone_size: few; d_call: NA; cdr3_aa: CASTHSPSRWKGYGYTF; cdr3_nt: TGTGCCAGCACCCATAGTCCAAGCCGGTGGAAGGGGTATGGCTACACCTTC
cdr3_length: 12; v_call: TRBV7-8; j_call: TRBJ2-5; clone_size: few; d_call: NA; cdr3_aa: CASSLDGGLVVF; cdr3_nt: TGTGCCAGCAGCTTAGACGGCGGTCTCGTGGTCTTC
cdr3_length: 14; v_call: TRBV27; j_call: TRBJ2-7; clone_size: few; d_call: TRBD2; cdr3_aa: CASLGLAVIYEQYF; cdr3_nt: TGTGCCAGCCTCGGACTAGCGGTGATCTACGAGCAGTACTTC
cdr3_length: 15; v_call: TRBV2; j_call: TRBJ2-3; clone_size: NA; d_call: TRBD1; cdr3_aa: CTSSARTGGTDTQYF; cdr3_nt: TGTACCAGCAGCGCAAGGACAGGGGGCACAGATACGCAGTATTTT
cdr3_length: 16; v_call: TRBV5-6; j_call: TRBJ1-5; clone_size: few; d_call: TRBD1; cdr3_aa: CASSLTGTGNKQPQHF; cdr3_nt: TGTGCCAGCAGCTTGACCGGGACAGGGAATAAGCAGCCCCAGCATTTT
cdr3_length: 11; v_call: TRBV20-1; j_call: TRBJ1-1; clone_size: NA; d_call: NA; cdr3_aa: CSGGQNTEAFF; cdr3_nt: TGCAGTGGGGGGCAGAACACTGAAGCTTTCTTT
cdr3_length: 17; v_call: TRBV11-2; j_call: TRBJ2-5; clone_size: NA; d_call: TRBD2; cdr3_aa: CASSLAGLAGGQETQYF; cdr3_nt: TGTGCCAGCAGCTTAGCGGGACTAGCGGGGGGGCAGGAGACCCAGTACTTC
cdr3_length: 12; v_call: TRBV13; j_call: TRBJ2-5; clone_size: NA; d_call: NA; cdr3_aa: CASSLAPGTQYF; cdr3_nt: TGTGCCAGCAGCTTAGCGCCCGGGACCCAGTACTTC
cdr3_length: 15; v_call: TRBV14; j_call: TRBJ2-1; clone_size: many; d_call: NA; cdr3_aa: CASSQVSWWNDEQFF; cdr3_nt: TGTGCCAGCAGCCAAGTCTCGTGGTGGAATGATGAGCAGTTCTTC
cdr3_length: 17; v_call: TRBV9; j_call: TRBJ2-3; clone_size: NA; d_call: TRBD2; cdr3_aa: CASSVVGTSGSADTQYF; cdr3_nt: TGTGCCAGCAGCGTAGTTGGGACTAGCGGGAGTGCAGATACGCAGTATTTT
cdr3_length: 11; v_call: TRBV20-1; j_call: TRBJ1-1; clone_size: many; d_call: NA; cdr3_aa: CSVFIPPEAFF; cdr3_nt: TGCAGTGTCTTCATCCCCCCTGAAGCTTTCTTT
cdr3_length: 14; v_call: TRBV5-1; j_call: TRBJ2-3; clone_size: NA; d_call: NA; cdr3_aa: CASSLENPTDTQYF; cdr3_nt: TGCGCCAGCAGCTTGGAAAACCCCACAGATACGCAGTATTTT
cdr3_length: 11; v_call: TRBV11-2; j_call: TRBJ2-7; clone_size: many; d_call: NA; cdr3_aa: CASSLAWGQYF; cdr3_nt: TGTGCCAGCAGCTTAGCCTGGGGGCAGTACTTC
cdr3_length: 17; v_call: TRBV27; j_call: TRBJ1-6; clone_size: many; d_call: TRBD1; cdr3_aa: CASSLRLFGTGRSPLHF; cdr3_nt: TGTGCCAGCAGTTTAAGGTTATTTGGGACAGGGCGATCACCCCTCCACTTT